This T cell receptor beta chain was documented in a study of blood T cell repertoires in COVID-19 (dated by TCRdb to the early 2020s). The study in broad terms: Samples from collaborators originated in the United States, Italy and Spain and spanned both the acute and convalescent phases of COVID-19. The material from the prospective study consisted of cDNA or gDNA derived from T cells, B-cell-depleted T cells, or PBMCs. Subjects who had been exposed to COVID-19, were actively infected with it, or had recovered from it provided the deeply sampled blood TCRbeta repertoires that made up the dataset. A freely available public database, intended as a resource for researchers studying the immune response to SARS-CoV-2, is where the repertoires were released. Samples were obtained from the ongoing ImmuneRACE study (first 160 participants) and from 1,000 to 1,500 subjects provided by 6 global collaborators. Sample metadata almost always included a de-identified subject ID, COVID-19 status, age in years and sex. Where available, HLA class I and class II types were obtained from metadata supplied by the sample provider rather than from assay-based typing.

A second Seattle source provided samples from volunteer blood donors who had recovered from COVID-19. The collaborating institutions used their own protocols to collect whole blood in K2EDTA tubes. For TCRbeta analysis, collaborator samples were shipped as frozen whole blood, as isolated PBMCs, or as DNA extracted from either sample type. The immunoSEQ Assay, a bias-controlled multiplex PCR, was used to amplify TCRbeta CDR3 regions from genomic DNA. The authors' analysis ran thus. Nucleated cell counts per sample were estimated from amplification of reference gene primers within the assay. To quantify the absolute abundance of each unique TCRbeta CDR3 rearrangement, sequence reads were collapsed and filtered. For each sample, productive Simpson clonality was calculated by taking the square root of Simpson's diversity index across productive rearrangements. TCRdb provides this immuneACCESS table in a form limited to in-frame rearrangements. Some clones are lacking; in checked studies, under half of them reflect an unresolved V gene, and why the rest are absent is not known. The V and J calls and clone size are taken from that table; D and trimming were inferred from the DNA. Present in this sample are about 300,000 clones, about 87% of which were seen just once. The top ten clonotypes cover approximately 1.5% of the sample.

This clone was recorded a few times. No cognate antigen has been identified for it. Base qualities are not recorded, but no much larger clone differs from it by a single base. General conclusions and limits of the study: How much clinical and demographic metadata was included differed by source and by participant, and the metadata was provided uncurated.

The CDR3 starts with the cysteine, ends with the phenylalanine, and has 15 residues. Just the 45-base CDR3 DNA is kept, in frame starting at base 1. V sheds 3 bases and J sheds 3 bases, leaving 14 bases between their ends. Based on the germline V gene, the CDR1 and CDR2 sequences are MNHNS and SASEGT. This sequence originates from a middle-aged woman who had recovered from COVID-19. The sequence links TRBV6-1 to TRBJ1-2, with TRBD1 as a weak D call on 5 bases. The material sequenced was peripheral blood. The nucleotides read TGTGCCAGCAGTGACCCCGGGGGTGGGGACTATGGCTACACCTTC. The encoded protein is CASSDPGGGDYGYTF.